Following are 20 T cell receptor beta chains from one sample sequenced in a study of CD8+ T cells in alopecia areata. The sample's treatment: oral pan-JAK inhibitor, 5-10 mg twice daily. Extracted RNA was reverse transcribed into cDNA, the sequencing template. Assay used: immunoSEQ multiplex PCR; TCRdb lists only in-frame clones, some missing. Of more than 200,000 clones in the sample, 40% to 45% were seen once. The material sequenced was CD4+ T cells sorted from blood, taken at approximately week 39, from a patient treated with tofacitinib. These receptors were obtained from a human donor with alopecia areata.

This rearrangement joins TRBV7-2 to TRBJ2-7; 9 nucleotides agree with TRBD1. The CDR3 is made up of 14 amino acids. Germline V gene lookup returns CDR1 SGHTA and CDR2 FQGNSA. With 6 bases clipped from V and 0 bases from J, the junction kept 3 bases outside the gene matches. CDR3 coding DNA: TGTGCCAGCAGGTCGACAGGGGGCTCCTACGAGCAGTACTTC. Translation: CASRSTGGSYEQYF.

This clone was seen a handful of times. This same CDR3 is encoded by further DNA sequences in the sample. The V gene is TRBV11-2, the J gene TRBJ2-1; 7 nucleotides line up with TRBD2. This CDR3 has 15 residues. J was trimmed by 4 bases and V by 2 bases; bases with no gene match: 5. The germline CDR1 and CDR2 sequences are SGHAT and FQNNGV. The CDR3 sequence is CASSLYGGSYNEQFF. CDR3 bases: TGTGCCAGCAGCTTATATGGCGGGAGTTACAATGAGCAGTTCTTC.

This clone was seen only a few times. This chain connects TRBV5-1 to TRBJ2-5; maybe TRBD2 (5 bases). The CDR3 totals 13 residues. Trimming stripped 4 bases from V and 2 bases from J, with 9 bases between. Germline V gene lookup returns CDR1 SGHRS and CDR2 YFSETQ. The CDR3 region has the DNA TGCGCCAGCAGCGACGGGATTCAAGAGACCCAGTACTTC. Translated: CASSDGIQETQYF.

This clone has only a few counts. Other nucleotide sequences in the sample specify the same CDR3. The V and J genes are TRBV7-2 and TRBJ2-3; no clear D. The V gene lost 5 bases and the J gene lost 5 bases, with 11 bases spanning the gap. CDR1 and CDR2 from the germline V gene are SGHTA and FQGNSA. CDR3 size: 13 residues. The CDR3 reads CASSPRTGDTQYF. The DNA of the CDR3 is TGTGCCAGCAGCCCACGGACGGGAGATACGCAGTATTTT.

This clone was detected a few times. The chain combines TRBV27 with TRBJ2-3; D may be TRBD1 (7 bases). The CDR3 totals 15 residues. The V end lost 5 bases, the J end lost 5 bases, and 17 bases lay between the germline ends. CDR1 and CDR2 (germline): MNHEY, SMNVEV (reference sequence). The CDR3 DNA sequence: TGTGCCAGCAGTCCAGGGGGACTCCTAGGAGATACGCAGTATTTT. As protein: CASSPGGLLGDTQYF.

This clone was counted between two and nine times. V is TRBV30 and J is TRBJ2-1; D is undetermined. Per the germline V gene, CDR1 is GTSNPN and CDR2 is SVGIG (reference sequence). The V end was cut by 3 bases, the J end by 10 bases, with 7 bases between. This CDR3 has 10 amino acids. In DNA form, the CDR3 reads TGTGCCTGGAGGGTCGAGGAGCAGTTCTTC. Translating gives CAWRVEEQFF. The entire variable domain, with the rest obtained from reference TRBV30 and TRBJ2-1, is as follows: SQTIHQWPATLVQPVGSPLSLECTVEGTSNPNLYWYRQAAGRGLQLLFYSVGIGQISSEVPQNLSASRPQDRQFILSSKKLLLSDSGFYLCAWRVEEQFFGPGTRLTVL.

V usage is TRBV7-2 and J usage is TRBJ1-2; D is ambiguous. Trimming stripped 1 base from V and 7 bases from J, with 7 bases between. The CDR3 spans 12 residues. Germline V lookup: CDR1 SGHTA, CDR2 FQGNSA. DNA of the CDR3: TGTGCCAGCAGCTTAGTCTCGGGTGGCTACACCTTC. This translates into CASSLVSGGYTF.

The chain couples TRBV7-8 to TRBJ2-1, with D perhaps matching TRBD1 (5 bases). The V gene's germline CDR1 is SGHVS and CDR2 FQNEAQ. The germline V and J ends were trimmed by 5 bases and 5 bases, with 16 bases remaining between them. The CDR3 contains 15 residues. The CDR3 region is CASSLMTAINNEQFF. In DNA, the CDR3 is TGTGCCAGCAGCCTCATGACAGCTATCAACAATGAGCAGTTCTTC.

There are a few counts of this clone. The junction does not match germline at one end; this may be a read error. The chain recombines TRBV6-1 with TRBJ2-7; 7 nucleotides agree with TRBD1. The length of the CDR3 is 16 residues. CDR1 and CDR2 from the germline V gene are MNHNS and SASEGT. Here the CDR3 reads CASREDRVPPSYEQYF. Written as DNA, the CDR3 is TGTGCCAGCAGAGAAGACAGGGTTCCTCCCTCCTACGAGCAGTACTTC.

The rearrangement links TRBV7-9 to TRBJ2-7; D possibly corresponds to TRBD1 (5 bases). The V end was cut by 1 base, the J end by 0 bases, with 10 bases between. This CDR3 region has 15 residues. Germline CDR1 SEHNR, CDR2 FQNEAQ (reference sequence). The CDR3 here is CASSLGVDNSYEQYF. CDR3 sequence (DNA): TGTGCCAGCAGCTTAGGGGTGGACAACTCCTACGAGCAGTACTTC.

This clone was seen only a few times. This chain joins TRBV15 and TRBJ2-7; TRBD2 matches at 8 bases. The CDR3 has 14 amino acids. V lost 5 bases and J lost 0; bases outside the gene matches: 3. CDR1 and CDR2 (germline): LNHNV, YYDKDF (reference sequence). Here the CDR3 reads CATSPTSDSYEQYF. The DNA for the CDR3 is TGTGCCACCAGCCCGACTAGCGACTCCTACGAGCAGTACTTC.

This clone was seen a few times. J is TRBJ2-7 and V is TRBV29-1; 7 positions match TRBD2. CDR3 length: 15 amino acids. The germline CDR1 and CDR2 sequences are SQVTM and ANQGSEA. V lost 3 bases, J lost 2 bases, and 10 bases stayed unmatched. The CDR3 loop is CSVEGGVKGPYEQYF. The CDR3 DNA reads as TGCAGCGTTGAGGGGGGGGTAAAGGGACCCTACGAGCAGTACTTC.

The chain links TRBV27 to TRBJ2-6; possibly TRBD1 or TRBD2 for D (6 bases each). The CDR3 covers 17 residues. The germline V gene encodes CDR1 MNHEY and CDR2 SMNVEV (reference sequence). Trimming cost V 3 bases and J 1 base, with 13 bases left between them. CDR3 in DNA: TGTGCCAGCAGTTTTAAGGGGGGTCGGTCTGGGGCCAACGTCCTGACTTTC. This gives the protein CASSFKGGRSGANVLTF.

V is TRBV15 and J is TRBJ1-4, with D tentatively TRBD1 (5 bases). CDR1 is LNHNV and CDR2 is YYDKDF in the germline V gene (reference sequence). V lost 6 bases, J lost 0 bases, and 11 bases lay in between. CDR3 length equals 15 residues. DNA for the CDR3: TGTGCCACCAGTCCAGGGTCCGCAACTAATGAAAAACTGTTTTTT. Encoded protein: CATSPGSATNEKLFF.

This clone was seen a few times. The CDR3 nucleotides read TGTGCCACCAGCGAGGACAGGAATCTCGAGCAGTACTTC. Its translation is CATSEDRNLEQYF. The chain is built from TRBV15 and TRBJ2-7; the match to TRBD1 covers 7 bases. The V and J ends lost 5 bases and 6 bases, in that order; junction bases with no gene match: 7. Germline-derived CDR1 and CDR2 are LNHNV and YYDKDF (reference sequence). CDR3 length: 13 residues.

The CDR3 sequence: CASSPPGRAYEQYF. The DNA of the CDR3 is TGTGCCAGCAGCCCGCCGGGCAGGGCCTACGAGCAGTACTTC. The V call is TRBV6-5, the J call TRBJ2-7; a weak D match, TRBD1 (5 bases). The CDR3 runs to 14 residues. Germline CDR1 is MNHEY and CDR2 is SVGAGI. Trimming pared 6 bases from V and 2 bases from J, leaving 14 bases between.

The CDR3 protein is CSVEVGEQYF. Written as DNA, the CDR3 is TGCAGCGTTGAAGTAGGCGAGCAGTACTTC. The chain employs TRBV29-1 and TRBJ2-7; D gene uncertain. The germline CDR1 and CDR2 sequences are SQVTM and ANQGSEA. CDR3 size: 10 residues. V gave up 1 base and J gave up 6 bases, with 4 bases separating them.

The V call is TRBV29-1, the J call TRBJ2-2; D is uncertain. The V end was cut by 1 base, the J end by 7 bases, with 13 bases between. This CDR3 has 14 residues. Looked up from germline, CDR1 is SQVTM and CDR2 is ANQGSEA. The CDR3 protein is CSVEVNGVGGELFF. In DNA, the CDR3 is TGCAGCGTTGAAGTAAATGGGGTCGGCGGGGAGCTGTTTTTT.

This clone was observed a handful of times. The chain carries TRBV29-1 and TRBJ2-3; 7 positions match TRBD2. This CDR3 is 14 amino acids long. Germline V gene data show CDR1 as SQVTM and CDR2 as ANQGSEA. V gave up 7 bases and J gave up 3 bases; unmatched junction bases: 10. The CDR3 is CSAETGRGTDTQYF. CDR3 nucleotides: TGCAGCGCAGAGACGGGGCGGGGGACAGATACGCAGTATTTT.

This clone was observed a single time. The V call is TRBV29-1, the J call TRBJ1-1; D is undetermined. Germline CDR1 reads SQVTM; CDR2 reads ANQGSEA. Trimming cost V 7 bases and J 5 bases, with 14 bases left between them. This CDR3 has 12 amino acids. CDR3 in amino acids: CSAEQPGTEAFF. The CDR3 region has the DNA TGCAGCGCCGAACAACCGGGGACTGAAGCTTTCTTT. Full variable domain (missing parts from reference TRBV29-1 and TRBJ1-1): SAVISQKPSRDICQRGTSLTIQCQVDSQVTMMFWYRQQPGQSLTLIATANQGSEATYESGFVIDKFPISRPNLTFSTLTVSNMSPEDSSIYLCSAEQPGTEAFFGQGTRLTVV.